This TCR beta chain was documented in a study of T cells expressing NK-cell markers. Study at large: In the group of eight sequenced donors, seven were HCMV-seropositive and one was seronegative.

Points from the study as a whole: The same clonotypes also predominated in the CD3+CD56-NKG2C+ fraction of several donors.

CDR1 is SGHTA, CDR2 FQGNSA, per germline. The CDR3 totals 19 residues. In the case of this clonotype: Its target is unknown.

In generating TCR beta cDNA, 5'RACE template switching with UMIs was used. TCRdb reprocessed the 5' RACE reads and keeps a single row for each CDR3 protein, giving no DNA. Its clone listing holds some 390,000 distinct CDR3 sequences. The sample was blood T cells: a sorted CD56 or NKG2C T cell subset, CD4+ or CD8+ T cells, or bulk PBMC T cells (not recorded which). This clonotype was sampled from a woman aged 45 to 65 in good health. The rearrangement uses TRBV7-2 and TRBJ2-4; TCRdb proposes TRBD1, but this gene call is untestable without DNA. The CDR3 here is CASSLVDDPGQLAKNIQYF.